Presented here are 16 T cell receptor beta chains from one specimen sequenced in a study of low-dose radiotherapy and immunotherapy resistance in tumors. Alpha and beta chains were covered, as first-strand cDNA relied on TRAV- and TRBV-specific primers. For amplifying TCRs, the PCR ran for approximately 21 cycles with Phusion, which was used together with a constant-region primer and the adapter on the V primers. In TCRdb, the reads were re-called with MiXCR into one record per CDR3 protein. The sample has nearly 60,000 distinct CDR3 sequences; 23% are singletons. Sample time point: after trial treatment. The treatment is: LDRT plus nivolumab, ipilimumab, low-dose cyclophosphamide and aspirin (RACIN trial). Sequenced material: PBMCs, taken after low-dose radiotherapy plus immunotherapy. The receptors were sampled from a male donor with prostate cancer.

This clonotype came up a few times. The chain employs TRBV2 and TRBJ1-5, with 7 bases that match TRBD1. From germline, CDR1 is SNHLY and CDR2 FYNNEI. V dropped 2 bases and J dropped 3; count of bases not matched to a gene: 4. CDR3 length: 15 amino acids. As DNA, the CDR3 is TGTGCCAGCAGTGAAACAGGGGCTCCCAATCAGCCCCAGCATTTT. Residues: CASSETGAPNQPQHF.

This clonotype showed up many times. The chain carries TRBV19 and TRBJ2-3; D perhaps matches TRBD2 (5 bases). With 4 bases removed from V and 5 bases from J, the gap between germline ends came to 16 bases. Germline assignment: CDR1 LNHDA and CDR2 SQIVND (reference sequence). The CDR3 is made up of 15 amino acids. The CDR3 region is CASSNVLNREDTQYF. DNA for the CDR3: TGTGCCAGTAGTAATGTCCTAAACCGGGAAGATACGCAGTATTTT. Full variable domain (rest looked up from reference TRBV19 and TRBJ2-3): DGGITQSPKYLFRKEGQNVTLSCEQNLNHDAMYWYRQDPGQGLRLIYYSQIVNDFQKGDIAEGYSVSREKKESFPLTVTSAQKNPTAFYLCASSNVLNREDTQYFGPGTRLTVL.

The gene calls are TRBV2 and TRBJ1-1; 9 nucleotides align to TRBD1. This CDR3 is built from 14 residues. V shed 5 bases, J shed 5 bases, and the junction held 6 bases outside the gene matches. CDR1 and CDR2 (germline): SNHLY, FYNNEI. As DNA, the CDR3 is TGTGCCAGCAGTACCACAGGGGGCTGGACTGAAGCTTTCTTT. This encodes CASSTTGGWTEAFF.

This clonotype was observed at least ten times. V gene TRBV6-5 combines with J gene TRBJ2-5; 7 positions match TRBD2. V dropped 7 bases and J dropped 2; count of bases not matched to a gene: 16. The CDR3 runs to 17 residues. Germline lookup yields CDR1 MNHEY and CDR2 SVGAGI. The CDR3 reads CASTTRRGKVSQETQYF. CDR3 in DNA: TGTGCCAGCACTACTCGGCGGGGGAAAGTATCACAAGAGACCCAGTACTTC.

This clonotype has at least ten counts. This chain links TRBV15 with TRBJ2-2; D is possibly TRBD2 (6 bases). Germline CDR1 reads LNHNV; CDR2 reads YYDKDF (reference sequence). This CDR3 is built from 16 residues. Trimming pared 2 bases from V and 6 bases from J, leaving 16 bases between. The chain's CDR3 is CATSRWTTDAPGELFF. The CDR3 nucleotides read TGTGCCACCAGCAGATGGACTACTGATGCCCCCGGGGAGCTGTTTTTT.

The chain combines TRBV6-2 or TRBV6-3 with TRBJ2-7; D might be TRBD1 (6 bases). CDR3 length equals 14 residues. V was cut by 7 bases and J by 3 bases, with 16 bases left in between. Germline CDR1 reads MNHEY; CDR2 reads SVGEGT. CDR3 region: CASKETGNIYEQYF. The CDR3 nucleotides are TGTGCCAGCAAGGAGACAGGAAATATCTACGAGCAGTACTTC.

Notes on this clonotype: A much larger clone is a single base away; this may be a read error. The chain combines TRBV7-2 with TRBJ1-4; D is unclear. The germline V and J ends were trimmed by 5 bases and 7 bases, with 14 bases remaining between them. The CDR3 contains 14 residues. Germline V gene sequence: CDR1 SGHTA, CDR2 FQGNSA. This chain's CDR3 is CASSPGVGREKLFF. CDR3 coding DNA: TGTGCCAGCAGCCCCGGCGTAGGTCGTGAAAAACTGTTTTTT.

This clonotype was observed many times. CDR3 loop: CASSLGQGSDTQYF. CDR3 DNA sequence: TGTGCCAGCAGTCTTGGACAGGGAAGTGATACGCAGTATTTT. The J gene is TRBJ2-3, the V gene TRBV6-2 or TRBV6-3, with 8 bases matching TRBD1. Germline V gives CDR1 MNHEY, CDR2 SVGEGT. The CDR3 consists of 14 residues. Germline trimming cut 5 bases from V and 6 bases from J; bases unmatched to any gene: 7.

This clonotype was detected ten times or more. The chain joins TRBV9 to TRBJ2-3; D is unclear. Germline V gives CDR1 SGDLS, CDR2 YYNGEE. V lost 1 base, J lost 2 bases, and 14 bases lay in between. The CDR3 has 16 residues. This chain's CDR3 is CASSVTGSLATDTQYF. CDR3 DNA sequence: TGTGCCAGCAGCGTAACCGGATCTCTGGCCACAGATACGCAGTATTTT.

This clonotype was picked up many times. The chain uses TRBV12-3 or TRBV12-4 and TRBJ2-7; D gene unclear. V gave up 6 bases and J gave up 0 bases, with 9 bases separating them. There are 13 residues in the CDR3. The CDR3 loop is CASRISHSYEQYF. The CDR3, as DNA: TGTGCCAGCAGGATATCTCACTCCTACGAGCAGTACTTC.

This clonotype appeared many times. The chain uses TRBV5-5 and TRBJ2-1; no clear D gene. This CDR3 has 11 residues. Deletions cut 6 bases from V and 5 bases from J, with 6 bases between. From germline, CDR1 is SGHKS and CDR2 YYEKEE (reference sequence). The CDR3 protein is CASTNHNEQFF. CDR3 sequence (DNA): TGTGCCAGCACCAATCACAATGAGCAGTTCTTC.

This clonotype was counted at least ten times. The chain employs TRBV7-9 and TRBJ1-6, with 10 bases identical to TRBD1. Per germline, CDR1 SEHNR and CDR2 FQNEAQ (reference sequence). This CDR3 is built from 15 residues. J was trimmed by 9 bases and V by 5 bases; bases with no gene match: 7. The CDR3 loop is CASSPPGQGFSPLHF. In DNA form, the CDR3 reads TGTGCCAGCAGCCCACCGGGACAGGGGTTTTCACCCCTCCACTTT.

In this sample, this clonotype turned up many times. The chain joins TRBV5-4 to TRBJ1-6; TRBD1 aligns across 8 bases. V shed 9 bases and J 10 bases; nucleotides not matched to a gene: 15. Germline V gene lookup returns CDR1 SGHNT and CDR2 YYREEE (reference sequence). This CDR3 region has 15 residues. The CDR3 nucleotides read TGTGCCACCGGACAGGGTTCGGTCTTAGACTCACCCCTCCACTTT. Translation: CATGQGSVLDSPLHF.

At least ten counts were recorded for this clonotype. The CDR3 reads CASSIRGIYGYTF. The CDR3 bases are TGTGCCAGCAGTATTCGGGGGATCTATGGCTACACCTTC. V and J are TRBV27 and TRBJ1-2, with D possibly being TRBD1 (5 bases). Germline assignment: CDR1 MNHEY and CDR2 SMNVEV (reference sequence). V was pared by 5 bases and J by 4 bases, with 11 bases between. This CDR3 contains 13 residues.

The chain links TRBV28 to TRBJ2-1; 8 bases agree with TRBD1. This CDR3 is 14 amino acids long. V lost 6 bases to trimming and J lost 3 bases; unmatched junction nucleotides: 4. The germline V gene encodes CDR1 MDHEN and CDR2 SYDVKM. The CDR3 here is CASSIQGGYNEQFF. For the CDR3, the DNA is TGTGCCAGCAGCATACAGGGGGGCTACAATGAGCAGTTCTTC.

This clonotype occurred many times. V usage is TRBV7-2 and J usage is TRBJ2-5; 8 nucleotides agree with TRBD1. The V and J ends lost 8 bases and 5 bases, in that order; junction bases with no gene match: 10. The CDR3 covers 14 residues. Germline CDR1 is SGHTA and CDR2 is FQGNSA. The CDR3 DNA is TGTGCCAGCCTCCGCAGGGGGCTGGGGGAGACCCAGTACTTC. As protein: CASLRRGLGETQYF.